Listed below are T cell receptor beta chains from one sample, sequenced in a study of blood T cell repertoires in COVID-19. Method: immunoSEQ multiplex PCR; TCRdb's copy keeps in-frame clones and lacks some. The data contain around 140,000 clones, approximately 88% of them singletons. The sample consisted of peripheral blood. The receptors come from a man aged 65 to 79 with active COVID-19. Both conserved end residues are part of each CDR3. Each record gives: clone size, V gene, D gene, CDR3 length, J gene, CDR3 protein, CDR3 DNA. The D gene is left open where the match is weak. Size is omitted from some rows. Given values are once, few, many or a class for expanded clones.

NA	TRBV12-3/TRBV12-4	NA	13	TRBJ2-7	CASSLIDSYEQYF	TGTGCCAGCAGTTTAATTGACAGCTACGAGCAGTACTTC
NA	TRBV5-4	NA	14	TRBJ2-5	CASSLGGPQETQYF	TGTGCCAGCAGCTTGGGTGGGCCACAAGAGACCCAGTACTTC
NA	TRBV11-2	NA	15	TRBJ2-2	CASRFGVSATGELFF	TGTGCCAGCAGATTCGGAGTTTCGGCCACCGGGGAGCTGTTTTTT
NA	TRBV28	NA	14	TRBJ1-5	CASSSPGTNQPQHF	TGTGCCAGCAGTTCCCCAGGGACTAATCAGCCCCAGCATTTT
NA	TRBV6-6	TRBD1	12	TRBJ1-1	CASSPTGSEAFF	TGTGCCAGCAGTCCGACAGGGTCTGAAGCTTTCTTT
NA	TRBV27	TRBD1	14	TRBJ2-4	CASSLPRTGNIQYF	TGTGCCAGCAGTCTCCCAAGGACAGGGAACATTCAGTACTTC
NA	TRBV6-2/TRBV6-3	NA	12	TRBJ2-3	CASSANTDTQYF	TGTGCCAGCAGTGCGAACACAGATACGCAGTATTTT
NA	TRBV27	TRBD1	17	TRBJ2-7	CASSPISTGASSYEQYF	TGTGCCAGCAGTCCCATCTCGACAGGGGCTAGCTCCTACGAGCAGTACTTC
once	TRBV28	TRBD1	16	TRBJ2-7	CASSFQGAKGPNEQYF	TGTGCCAGCAGTTTCCAGGGGGCTAAGGGGCCGAACGAGCAGTACTTC
NA	TRBV7-9	NA	17	TRBJ1-4	CASSFGQMTANNEKLFF	TGTGCCAGCAGCTTCGGACAAATGACAGCAAATAATGAAAAACTGTTTTTT
NA	TRBV28	NA	15	TRBJ1-4	CASIDRSTLGEKLFF	TGTGCCAGCATAGACAGGTCAACTCTCGGTGAAAAACTGTTTTTT
NA	TRBV6-5	NA	15	TRBJ1-1	CASSYSRYRVTEAFF	TGTGCCAGCAGTTACTCGCGGTACAGGGTGACTGAAGCTTTCTTT
NA	TRBV6-5	TRBD1	14	TRBJ2-7	CASLRTGGSYEQYF	TGTGCCAGCTTGCGGACAGGGGGGTCCTACGAGCAGTACTTC
once	TRBV5-1	TRBD1	14	TRBJ1-2	CASSLDRGDYGYTF	TGCGCCAGCAGCCTAGACAGGGGCGACTATGGCTACACCTTC
NA	TRBV11-2	TRBD1	12	TRBJ2-7	CASSLTGYEQYF	TGTGCCAGCAGCCTGACAGGGTACGAGCAGTACTTC
NA	TRBV3-1/TRBV3-2	TRBD2	16	TRBJ2-7	CASSSGMGLGKYEQYF	TGTGCCAGCAGCTCAGGGATGGGACTAGGGAAGTACGAGCAGTACTTC
NA	TRBV12-3/TRBV12-4	NA	11	TRBJ2-7	CASSQRNEQYF	TGTGCCAGCAGCCAGCGCAACGAGCAGTACTTC
NA	TRBV15	NA	13	TRBJ2-5	CATSRDQQETQYF	TGTGCCACCAGCAGAGACCAACAAGAGACCCAGTACTTC
NA	TRBV25-1	NA	13	TRBJ2-3	CASSLEGTDTQYF	TGTGCCAGTTCACTAGAGGGCACAGATACGCAGTATTTT
NA	TRBV10-3	TRBD2	13	TRBJ2-3	CAIRRDYTDTQYF	TGTGCCATCAGGCGGGACTACACAGATACGCAGTATTTT
NA	TRBV18	TRBD2	15	TRBJ2-7	CASSPTSGRPYEQYF	TGTGCCAGCTCACCTACTAGCGGGAGACCCTACGAGCAGTACTTC
NA	TRBV6-5	TRBD2	14	TRBJ2-1	CASTRGLAGDEQFF	TGTGCCAGCACACGGGGACTAGCGGGAGATGAGCAGTTCTTC
NA	TRBV27	NA	14	TRBJ2-7	CASSLMDRGTKQYF	TGTGCCAGCAGTTTAATGGACAGAGGTACGAAGCAGTACTTC
NA	TRBV6-4	TRBD1	14	TRBJ1-2	CASSDGTGRGGYTF	TGTGCCAGCAGTGACGGGACAGGGAGGGGAGGCTACACCTTC
medium-sized	TRBV7-2	TRBD2	14	TRBJ2-7	CASSSTSGAVRQYF	TGTGCCAGCAGCTCGACTAGCGGGGCGGTCCGGCAGTACTTC
NA	TRBV5-4	NA	13	TRBJ1-1	CASSLQMNTEAFF	TGTGCCAGCAGCTTGCAGATGAACACTGAAGCTTTCTTT
NA	TRBV6-5	NA	15	TRBJ2-5	CASSRQGRAQETQYF	TGTGCCAGCAGTCGACAGGGGAGGGCACAAGAGACCCAGTACTTC